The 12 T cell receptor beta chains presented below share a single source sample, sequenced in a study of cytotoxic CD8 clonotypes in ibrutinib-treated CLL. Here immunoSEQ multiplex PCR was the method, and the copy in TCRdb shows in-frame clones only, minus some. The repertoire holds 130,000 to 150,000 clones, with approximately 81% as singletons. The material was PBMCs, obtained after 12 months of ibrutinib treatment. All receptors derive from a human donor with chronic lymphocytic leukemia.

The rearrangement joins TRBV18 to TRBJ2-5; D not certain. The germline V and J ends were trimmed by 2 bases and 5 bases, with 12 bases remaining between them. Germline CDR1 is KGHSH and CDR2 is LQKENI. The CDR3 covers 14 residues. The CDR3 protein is CASSPTDAGETQYF. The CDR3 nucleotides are TGTGCCAGCTCACCAACGGATGCTGGGGAGACCCAGTACTTC.

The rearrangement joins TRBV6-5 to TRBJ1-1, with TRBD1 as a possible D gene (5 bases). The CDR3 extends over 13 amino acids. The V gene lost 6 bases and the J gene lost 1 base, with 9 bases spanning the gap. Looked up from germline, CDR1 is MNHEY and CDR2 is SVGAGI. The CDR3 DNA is TGTGCCAGCAGACGCAGGGAGAACACTGAAGCTTTCTTT. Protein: CASRRRENTEAFF.

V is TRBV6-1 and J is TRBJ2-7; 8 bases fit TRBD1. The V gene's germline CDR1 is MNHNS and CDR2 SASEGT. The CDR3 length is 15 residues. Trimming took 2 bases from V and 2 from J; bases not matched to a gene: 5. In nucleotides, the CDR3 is TGTGCCAGCAGTGAAAGACAGGGGAGACCCTACGAGCAGTACTTC. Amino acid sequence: CASSERQGRPYEQYF.

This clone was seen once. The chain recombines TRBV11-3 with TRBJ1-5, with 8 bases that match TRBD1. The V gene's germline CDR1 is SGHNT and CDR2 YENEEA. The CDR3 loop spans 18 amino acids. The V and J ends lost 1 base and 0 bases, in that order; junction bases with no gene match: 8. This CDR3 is CASSLAGGGQASNQPQHF. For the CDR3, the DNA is TGTGCCAGCAGCTTAGCTGGGGGGGGACAGGCTAGCAATCAGCCCCAGCATTTT.

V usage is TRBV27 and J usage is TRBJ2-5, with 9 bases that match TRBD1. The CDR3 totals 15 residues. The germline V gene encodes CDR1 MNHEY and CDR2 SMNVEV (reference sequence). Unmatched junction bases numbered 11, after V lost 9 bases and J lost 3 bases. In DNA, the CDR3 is TGTGCCAGAAGGGAGTCCCGGGACAGGGAAGAGACCCAGTACTTC. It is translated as CARRESRDREETQYF.

The CDR3: CASTDTYEQYF. DNA of the CDR3: TGTGCCAGCACAGATACCTACGAGCAGTACTTC. The genes are TRBV6-5 and TRBJ2-7; D is undetermined. Germline assignment: CDR1 MNHEY and CDR2 SVGAGI. The length of the CDR3 is 11 residues. V gave up 7 bases and J gave up 2 bases, with 6 bases separating them.

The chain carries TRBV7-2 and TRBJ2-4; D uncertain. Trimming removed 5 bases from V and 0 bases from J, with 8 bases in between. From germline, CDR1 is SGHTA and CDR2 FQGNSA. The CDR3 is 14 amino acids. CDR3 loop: CASSAVLAKNIQYF. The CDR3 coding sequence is TGTGCCAGCAGCGCTGTACTAGCCAAAAACATTCAGTACTTC.

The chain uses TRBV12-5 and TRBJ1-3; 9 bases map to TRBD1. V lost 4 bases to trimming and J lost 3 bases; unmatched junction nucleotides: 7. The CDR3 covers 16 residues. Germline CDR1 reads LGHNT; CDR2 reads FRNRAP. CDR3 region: CASGYGTGIFGNTIYF. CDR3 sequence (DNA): TGTGCTAGTGGTTACGGGACAGGGATTTTTGGAAACACCATATATTTT.

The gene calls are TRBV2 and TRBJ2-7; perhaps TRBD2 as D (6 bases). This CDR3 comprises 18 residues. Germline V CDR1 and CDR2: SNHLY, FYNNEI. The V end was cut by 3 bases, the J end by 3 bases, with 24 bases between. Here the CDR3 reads CASSEDWSGAIQYYEQYF. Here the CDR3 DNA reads TGTGCCAGCAGTGAGGACTGGTCGGGAGCGATCCAATACTACGAGCAGTACTTC. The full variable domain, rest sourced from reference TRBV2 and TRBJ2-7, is EPEVTQTPSHQVTQMGQEVILRCVPISNHLYFYWYRQILGQKVEFLVSFYNNEISEKSEIFDDQFSVERPDGSNFTLKIRSTKLEDSAMYFCASSEDWSGAIQYYEQYFGPGTRLTVT.

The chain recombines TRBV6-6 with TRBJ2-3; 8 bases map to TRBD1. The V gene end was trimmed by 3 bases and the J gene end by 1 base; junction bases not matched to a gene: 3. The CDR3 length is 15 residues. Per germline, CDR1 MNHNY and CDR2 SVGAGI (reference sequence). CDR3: CASSYLQGGTDTQYF. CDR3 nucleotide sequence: TGTGCCAGCAGTTATCTACAGGGGGGCACAGATACGCAGTATTTT.

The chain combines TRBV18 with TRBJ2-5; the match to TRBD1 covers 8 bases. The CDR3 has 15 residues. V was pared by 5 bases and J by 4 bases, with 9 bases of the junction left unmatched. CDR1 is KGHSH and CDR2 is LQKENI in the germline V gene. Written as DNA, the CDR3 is TGTGCCAGCTCAATCAGCGGAACAGGGGGAGAGACCCAGTACTTC. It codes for CASSISGTGGETQYF. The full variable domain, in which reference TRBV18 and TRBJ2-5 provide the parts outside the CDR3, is NAGVMQNPRHLVRRRGQEARLRCSPMKGHSHVYWYRQLPEEGLKFMVYLQKENIIDESGMPKERFSAEFPKEGPSILRIQQVVRGDSAAYFCASSISGTGGETQYFGPGTRLLVL.

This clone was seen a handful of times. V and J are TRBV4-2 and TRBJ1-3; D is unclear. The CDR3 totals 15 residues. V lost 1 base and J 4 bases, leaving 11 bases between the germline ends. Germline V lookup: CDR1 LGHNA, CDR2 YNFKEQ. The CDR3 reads CASSQVPSGGNTIYF. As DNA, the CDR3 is TGTGCCAGCAGCCAAGTGCCGTCGGGGGGAAACACCATATATTTT.